What follows are 28 T cell receptor beta chains derived from one specimen sequenced in a study of tumor-infiltrating lymphocytes in primary liver carcinoma. A constant-region primer served to make TCR beta cDNA from about 0.45 ug total RNA. What produced the TCR beta libraries was three nested multiplex PCR rounds using slightly modified ARM-PCR. Researchers ran the first two PCR rounds for roughly 11 cycles each with TRBV1-TRBV30 forward primers and a C-beta reverse primer. TCRdb itself ran the multiplex PCR reads through MiXCR, one entry per CDR3 protein. The sample lists 150,000 to 200,000 distinct CDR3 sequences, over 80% occurring once. Total RNA and DNA came together from around 20-30 mg of bulk tissue without cell sorting. Sequencing input: tumor tissue from primary liver carcinoma. The receptors derive from a man in his forties with primary liver carcinoma and hepatitis B virus infection.

Comment on this clonotype: The CDR3 end shows no conserved phenylalanine or tryptophan, and so a read error is likely. This sequence joins TRBV4-2 and TRBJ2-7; D call uncertain. Trimming removed 1 base at V and 3 bases at J, with 16 bases between. CDR1 LGHNA and CDR2 YNFKEQ come from the germline V gene. The CDR3 has 16 residues. The CDR3 spells CASSQGTDPKDYEQYI. The CDR3 nucleotides read TGTGCCAGCAGCCAAGGAACGGACCCAAAGGACTACGAGCAGTACATC.

About this clonotype: The junction and the germline gene differ at one end; a read error may be behind it. The V and J genes are TRBV11-3 and TRBJ2-4; 12 nucleotides align to TRBD2. This CDR3 is 18 amino acids long. Germline CDR1 reads SGHNT; CDR2 reads YENEEA. CDR3 nucleotide sequence: TGCACCAGCAGATCACCGGGACTAGCGGGTCTAGCCAAAAACATTCAGTACTTC. Translation: CTSRSPGLAGLAKNIQYF.

The chain carries TRBV5-4 and TRBJ1-5; D is uncertain. The length of the CDR3 is 15 residues. The V gene's germline CDR1 is SGHNT and CDR2 YYREEE (reference sequence). V was pared by 6 bases and J by 12 bases, with 25 bases between. DNA for the CDR3: TGTGCCAGCAACCGCGACGGAAATAGCAATCAGATCCAGCATTTT. It specifies CASNRDGNSNQIQHF.

For this clonotype: An end of the junction does not agree with germline; a read error may underlie this. The rearrangement links TRBV13 to TRBJ2-7; 8 bases align to TRBD1. CDR1 and CDR2 (germline): PRHDT, FYEKMQ (reference sequence). The CDR3 extends over 14 amino acids. This CDR3 is CVSSLRGQVYEQYF. The DNA of the CDR3 is TGTGTCAGCAGCTTACGGGGACAGGTCTACGAGCAGTACTTC.

This clonotype was observed many times. The chain combines TRBV28 with TRBJ1-3, with D unresolved. This CDR3 is 14 amino acids long. CDR1 and CDR2 from the germline V gene are MDHEN and SYDVKM. Trimming pared 8 bases from V and 2 bases from J, leaving 13 bases between. CDR3 nucleotide sequence: TGTGCCAGCCGGGGAGGGCTCGCTGGAAACACCATATATTTT. Translating gives CASRGGLAGNTIYF.

Concerning this clonotype: A read error may account for a junction end that differs from germline. The V gene is TRBV11-1, the J gene TRBJ2-4, with 13 bases that match TRBD2. This CDR3 is built from 17 residues. Per the germline V gene, CDR1 is SGHAT and CDR2 is FQDESV (reference sequence). As DNA, the CDR3 is TGTGCCAGCAGCTTTCCCGGGACTAGCGGGACCAAAAGCATTCAAAAGTTC. Its translation: CASSFPGTSGTKSIQKF.

Concerning this clonotype: The germline gene is not matched at one end of the junction; a read error may be the cause. Here the CDR3 DNA reads TGTGTCAGCAGAAGACAGGGCGCGAACTATGGCTACACCTTC. Amino acid sequence: CVSRRQGANYGYTF. The chain carries TRBV6-2 or TRBV6-3 and TRBJ1-2, with TRBD1 matching over 7 bases. Germline V gene lookup returns CDR1 MNHEY and CDR2 SVGEGT. The CDR3 covers 14 residues.

In regard to this clonotype: This CDR3 fails to terminate in the conserved phenylalanine or tryptophan, so it likely reflects a read error. The V gene is TRBV11-1, the J gene TRBJ2-3; the match to TRBD2 covers 11 bases. The germline V gene has CDR1 SGHAT and CDR2 FQDESV (reference sequence). This CDR3 is built from 17 residues. The CDR3: CANSLVRTSGSTDTQYL. The CDR3 region has the DNA TGTGCCAACAGCTTAGTTCGGACTAGCGGGTCCACAGATACGCAGTATTTG.

The chain has TRBV11-1 and TRBJ2-1; 7 bases are shared with TRBD1. The V segment lost 9 bases and the J segment 0 bases; nucleotides outside the gene matches: 11. Germline V gene lookup returns CDR1 SGHAT and CDR2 FQDESV (reference sequence). The CDR3 runs 16 residues. CDR3 in amino acids: CARSIGGRASYNEQFF. CDR3 nucleotides: TGTGCCAGGAGCATAGGGGGCAGGGCCTCCTACAATGAGCAGTTCTTC.

On this clonotype itself: At one end, the junction sequence differs from germline, possibly due to a read error. The genes are TRBV11-2 and TRBJ2-2; tentative D call: TRBD2 (5 bases). Germline V gene lookup returns CDR1 SGHAT and CDR2 FQNNGV. This CDR3 has 14 residues. The CDR3 bases are TGTGCTAGCAGCCATGTCCGGAGGACGGGGGAGCTGTTTTTT. Translating gives CASSHVRRTGELFF.

A note on this clonotype: One end of the junction varies from germline; a read error may be responsible. The rearrangement uses TRBV11-3 and TRBJ2-1; D call uncertain. The CDR3 consists of 15 residues. Germline lookup yields CDR1 SGHNT and CDR2 YENEEA. CDR3 DNA sequence: TGTGCCAGCAGCCCCCTCTTTGTTGAGAACAATGAGAAGTTCTTC. Translated, it gives CASSPLFVENNEKFF.

This clonotype has only one observation. One end of the junction varies from germline; a read error may be responsible. V usage is TRBV24-1 and J usage is TRBJ2-2; D is possibly TRBD1 or TRBD2 (5 bases each). This CDR3 spans 15 amino acids. CDR1 is KGHDR, CDR2 SFDVKD, per germline. The CDR3 nucleotides read TGTACCACCAGTTCTATAGGGACGAACACCGGGGAGCTATTTTTT. This encodes CTTSSIGTNTGELFF.

As regards this clonotype: A read error may produce the germline difference seen at one junction end. V is TRBV29-1 and J is TRBJ2-5; 8 bases match TRBD1. Looked up from germline, CDR1 is SQVTM and CDR2 is ANQGSEA. The length of the CDR3 is 13 residues. CDR3 amino acids: CNVTDRGIETQYF. CDR3 coding DNA: TGCAACGTTACCGACAGGGGAATAGAGACCCAGTACTTC.

In the case of this clonotype: A read error may account for a junction end that differs from germline. V gene TRBV29-1 combines with J gene TRBJ1-5; D is possibly TRBD1 (5 bases). CDR3 length: 12 amino acids. The germline gives CDR1 SQVTM, CDR2 ANQGSEA. In nucleotides, the CDR3 is TGCAGCGTTGGGGAACTGGGGCTGCCCCGGCATTTT. Translating gives CSVGELGLPRHF.

V gene TRBV18 combines with J gene TRBJ2-3, with D perhaps TRBD1 (5 bases). Germline values: CDR1 KGHSH, CDR2 LQKENI. CDR3 length: 15 residues. The V and J ends lost 6 bases and 1 base respectively, with 14 bases between them. The CDR3 loop reads CASSPFDRRTDTQYF. The CDR3 DNA sequence: TGTGCCAGCTCCCCATTCGACAGACGCACAGATACGCAGTATTTT.

Concerning this clonotype: A read error may be the cause here, since a much bigger clone is one base away. The V gene is TRBV28, the J gene TRBJ1-4; 7 bases are shared with TRBD1. Germline CDR1 and CDR2: MDHEN and SYDVKM. The CDR3 contains 14 residues. CDR3 sequence (DNA): TGTCCCAGCAGTATGGGACAGTCATGGGAAAAACTGTTTTTT. It encodes CPSSMGQSWEKLFF.

This clonotype is a singleton in its sample. This likely comes from a read error, as the CDR3 has no conserved phenylalanine or tryptophan at its end. The chain combines TRBV11-2 with TRBJ2-1; tentatively, D is TRBD1 or TRBD2 (5 bases each). The CDR3 covers 16 residues. Per germline, CDR1 SGHAT and CDR2 FQNNGV. CDR3 sequence (DNA): TGTACCAGCAGTTTAGATCGTTTAGCGTTAGGGGATGAACAGTTCTTA. Amino acid sequence: CTSSLDRLALGDEQFL.

Concerning this clonotype: The junction and the germline gene differ at one end; a read error may be behind it. V is TRBV4-3 and J is TRBJ2-3; 12 nucleotides agree with TRBD2. The CDR3 has 19 residues. CDR1 and CDR2 (germline): LGHNA, YSLEER. The CDR3 here is CASSQRGLAGGPSTDSQYF. Written as DNA, the CDR3 is TGCGCCAGCAGCCAAAGGGGGCTAGCGGGAGGGCCTAGCACAGATTCGCAGTATTTT.

The chain uses TRBV5-1 and TRBJ2-5, with a possible D match to TRBD1 (5 bases). CDR3 length equals 14 residues. The germline gives CDR1 SGHRS, CDR2 YFSETQ. CDR3 protein: CVSSRLGRQETQYF. CDR3 DNA sequence: TGCGTTAGCAGCCGCCTGGGGCGGCAAGAGACCCAGTACTTC. Combining the CDR3 with reference TRBV5-1 and TRBJ2-5 gives the whole variable domain KAGVTQTPRYLIKTRGQQVTLSCSPISGHRSVSWYQQTPGQGLQFLFEYFSETQRNKGNFPGRFSGRQFSNSRSEMNVSTLELGDSALYLCVSSRLGRQETQYFGPGTRLLVL.

A note on this clonotype: A much larger clone sits a single nucleotide away, making a read error possible. The rearrangement uses TRBV28 and TRBJ1-1, with 8 positions matching TRBD1. V was clipped by 1 base and J by 13 bases; unmatched bases: 14. The CDR3 has 15 residues. Germline CDR1 and CDR2: MDHEN and SYDVKM. In DNA, the CDR3 is TGTGCCAGCAGTTTATCTGCTAACAGGGGGACTGTAGGTTTCTTT. It translates to CASSLSANRGTVGFF.

The chain joins TRBV5-1 to TRBJ2-2; perhaps TRBD2 as D (6 bases). Looked up from germline, CDR1 is SGHRS and CDR2 is YFSETQ. V dropped 5 bases and J dropped 1 base, with 18 bases sitting between them. The CDR3 spans 17 residues. The CDR3 bases are TGCGCCAGCAGTTTCGAAACTAGCAGGAGGAACACCGGGGAGCTGTTTTTT. As protein: CASSFETSRRNTGELFF.

Concerning this clonotype: Likely a read error: the CDR3 ends without its conserved phenylalanine or tryptophan. V is TRBV29-1 and J is TRBJ1-2, with D tentatively TRBD1 (6 bases). V was pared by 7 bases and J by 4 bases, with 19 bases between. The CDR3 consists of 14 residues. Germline V gene data show CDR1 as SQVTM and CDR2 as ANQGSEA. CDR3 in amino acids: CSDKFGQSIYGYTS. In DNA, the CDR3 is TGCAGCGATAAGTTTGGACAGTCGATCTATGGCTACACCTCC.

As for this clonotype: The CDR3 does not end in the conserved phenylalanine or tryptophan, so this is likely a read error. The DNA is omitted, as the CDR3 cannot be located on it reliably, and the CDR3 follows TCRdb's listing. The chain combines TRBV12-3 or TRBV12-4 with TRBJ1-1; the D segment call TRBD1 is taken from the table without a DNA check. The CDR3 has 13 amino acids, counting both end residues. The CDR3 reads CASSLTPATEALL.

The chain links TRBV28 to TRBJ2-3; a weak D match, TRBD2 (6 bases). Germline V gene lookup returns CDR1 MDHEN and CDR2 SYDVKM. V was shortened by 7 bases and J by 7 bases, with 30 bases between the two germline ends. The CDR3 totals 18 residues. CDR3: CASTPSSASTGVRYTQYF. The CDR3 coding sequence is TGTGCCAGCACCCCCTCGAGCGCTTCAACGGGAGTGAGATATACGCAGTATTTT.

J is TRBJ2-5 and V is TRBV29-1; D is possibly TRBD1 or TRBD2 (5 bases each). The CDR3 is made up of 11 amino acids. From germline, CDR1 is SQVTM and CDR2 ANQGSEA. The CDR3 spells CGGNIEGTQYF. In DNA, the CDR3 is TGCGGGGGAAATATAGAGGGGACCCAGTACTTC. Together with reference TRBV29-1 and TRBJ2-5, the CDR3 gives the full variable domain: SAVISQKPSRDICQRGTSLTIQCQVDSQVTMMFWYRQQPGQSLTLIATANQGSEATYESGFVIDKFPISRPNLTFSTLTVSNMSPEDSSIYLCGGNIEGTQYFGPGTRLLVL.

About this clonotype: An end of the junction does not agree with germline; a read error may underlie this. The chain uses TRBV11-2 and TRBJ1-5, with D possibly TRBD1 on 6 matching bases. Judging by the DNA end, TRBJ2-3 fits better; the J call may be wrong. The germline CDR1 and CDR2 sequences are SGHAT and FQNNGV. The CDR3 loop spans 17 amino acids. The CDR3 region is CASILVGATGSDQSQYF. Written as DNA, the CDR3 is TGTGCCAGCATCTTAGTAGGGGCAACAGGGAGCGATCAGTCCCAGTATTTT.

This rearrangement joins TRBV12-3 or TRBV12-4 to TRBJ2-7; D possibly uses TRBD1 or TRBD2 (5 bases each). Trimming left V 10 bases short and J 5 bases short, with 21 bases between. This CDR3 contains 14 residues. The CDR3 DNA reads TGTGCCACGAGTTCTAGCCCCACAGGTCACGAGCAGTACTTC. Protein: CATSSSPTGHEQYF.

The rearrangement joins TRBV11-2 to TRBJ2-5, with D perhaps TRBD2 (6 bases). The germline V gene encodes CDR1 SGHAT and CDR2 FQNNGV. The CDR3 is made up of 18 amino acids. The V and J ends lost 5 bases and 7 bases respectively, with 29 bases between them. CDR3: CASSPSSIQCTVRGTQYF. The CDR3 region has the DNA TGTGCCAGCAGCCCTAGCTCAATCCAGTGTACTGTGCGGGGGACCCAGTACTTC.